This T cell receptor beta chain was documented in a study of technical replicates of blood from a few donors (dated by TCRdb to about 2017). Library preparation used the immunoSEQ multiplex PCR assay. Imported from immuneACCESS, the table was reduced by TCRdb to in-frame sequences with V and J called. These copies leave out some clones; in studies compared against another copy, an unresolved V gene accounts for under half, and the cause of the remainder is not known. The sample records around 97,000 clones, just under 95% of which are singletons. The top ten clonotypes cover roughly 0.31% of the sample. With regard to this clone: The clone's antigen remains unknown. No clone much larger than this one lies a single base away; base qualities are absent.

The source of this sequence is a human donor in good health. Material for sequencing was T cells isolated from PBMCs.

The bases read TGTGCTAGTGGTTTGGCAGGGACTAGCGGGAGCCATGAGCAGTTCTTC. This codes for CASGLAGTSGSHEQFF. The V and J segments used are TRBV12-5 and TRBJ2-1; 14 bases in between match TRBD2. Taken from cysteine to phenylalanine, the CDR3 has 16 residues. The retained sequence is limited to the CDR3, 48 bases, with the frame set at the first base. CDR1 and CDR2, per the germline V gene, are LGHNT and FRNRAP. The germline V end is reduced by 1 base and the J end by 8 bases; junction bases left unmatched: 4.